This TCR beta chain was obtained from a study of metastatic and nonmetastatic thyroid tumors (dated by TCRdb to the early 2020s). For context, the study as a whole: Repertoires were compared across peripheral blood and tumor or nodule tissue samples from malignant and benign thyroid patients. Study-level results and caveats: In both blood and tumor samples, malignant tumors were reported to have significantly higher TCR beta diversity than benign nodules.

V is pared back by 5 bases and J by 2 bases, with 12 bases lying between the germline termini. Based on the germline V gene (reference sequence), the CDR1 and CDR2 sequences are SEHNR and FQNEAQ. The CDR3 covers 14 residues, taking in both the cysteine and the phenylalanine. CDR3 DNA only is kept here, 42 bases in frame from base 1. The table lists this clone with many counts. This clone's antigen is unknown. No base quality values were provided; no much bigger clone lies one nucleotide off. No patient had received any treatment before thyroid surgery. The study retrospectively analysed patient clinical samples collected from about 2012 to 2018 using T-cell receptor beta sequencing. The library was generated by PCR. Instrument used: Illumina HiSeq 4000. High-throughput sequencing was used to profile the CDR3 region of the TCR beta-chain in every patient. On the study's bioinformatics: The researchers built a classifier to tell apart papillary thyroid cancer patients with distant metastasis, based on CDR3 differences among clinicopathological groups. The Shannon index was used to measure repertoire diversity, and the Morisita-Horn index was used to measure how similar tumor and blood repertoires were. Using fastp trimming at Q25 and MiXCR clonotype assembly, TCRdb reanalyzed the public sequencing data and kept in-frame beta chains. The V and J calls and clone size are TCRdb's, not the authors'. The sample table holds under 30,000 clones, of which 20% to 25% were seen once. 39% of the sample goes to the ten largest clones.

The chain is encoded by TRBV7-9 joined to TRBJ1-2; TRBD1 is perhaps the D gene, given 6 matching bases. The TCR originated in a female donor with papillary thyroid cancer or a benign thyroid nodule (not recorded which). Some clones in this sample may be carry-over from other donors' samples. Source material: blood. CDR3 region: CASSMDSGNYGYTF. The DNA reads TGTGCCAGCAGCATGGACAGTGGCAACTATGGCTACACCTTC.